The source of this T cell receptor beta chain is a study of blood T cell repertoires in COVID-19. Background on the study: Whether acute or convalescent, the COVID-19 samples came from the United States, Italy and Spain. The analysed material was cDNA or gDNA that came from T cells, B-cell-depleted T cells, or PBMCs.

Original methodology: Reference gene primer amplification yielded estimated nucleated cell counts. Using immunoSEQ multiplex PCR, the repertoire was profiled, and TCRdb retains in-frame clones only, with some absent. The V and J calls and clone size were taken over from that table, and D and trimming were inferred from the DNA. Among 78,000 or so clones listed, about 87% were seen once. The CDR3 has 16 amino acids. Germline V lookup: CDR1 MGHRA, CDR2 YSYEKL. V lost 0 bases and J lost 9; bases outside the gene matches: 9. This clone was counted a few times. The TCR comes from a woman between 50 and 59 years old with acute or convalescent COVID-19. The chain employs TRBV4-1 and TRBJ2-1; 9 bases agree with TRBD2. The sequencing input was peripheral blood. Here the CDR3 DNA reads TGCGCCAGCAGCCAAGATCAGGCGGGAGGGCTGGGTGAGCAGTTCTTC. It is translated as CASSQDQAGGLGEQFF.